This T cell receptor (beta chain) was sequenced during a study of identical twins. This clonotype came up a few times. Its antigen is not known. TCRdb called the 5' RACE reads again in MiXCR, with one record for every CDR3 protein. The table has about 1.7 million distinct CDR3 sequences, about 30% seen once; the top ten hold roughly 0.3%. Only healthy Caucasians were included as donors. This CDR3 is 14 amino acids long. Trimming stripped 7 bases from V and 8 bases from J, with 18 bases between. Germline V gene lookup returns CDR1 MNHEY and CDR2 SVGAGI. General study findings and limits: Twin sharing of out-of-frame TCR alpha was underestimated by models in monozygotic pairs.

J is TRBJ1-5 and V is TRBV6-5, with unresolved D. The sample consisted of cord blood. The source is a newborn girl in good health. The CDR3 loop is CASTKTWEEKPQHF. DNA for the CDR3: TGTGCCAGCACCAAGACTTGGGAAGAAAAGCCCCAGCATTTT.